This T cell receptor (beta chain) comes out of a study of OX40 agonist ivuxolimab in advanced cancers. Study observations and caveats: Low clonal expansion, among the lowest seen, marked partial responders at 0.1-3.0 mg/kg. The average count of expanded clones was higher among CD8+ T cells than among CD4+.

In regard to this clone: Its target is not known.

The CDR3 is 13 residues long. The V end was cut by 3 bases, the J end by 3 bases, with 8 bases between. Germline CDR1 is SGHAT and CDR2 is FQDESV (reference sequence). Repertoires were generated with immunoSEQ multiplex PCR, while TCRdb's copy carries only in-frame clones and drops some. This table holds 65,000 to 85,000 clones, 70% to 90% found once. Specimen: CD4+ or CD8+ T cells sorted from blood, collected in a trial of the OX40 agonist ivuxolimab. The chain carries TRBV11-1 and TRBJ1-2; D gene uncertain. The sequence derives from an adult with an advanced solid tumor such as melanoma, head and neck, liver or kidney cancer. CDR3 sequence reads: CASSFGGDYGYTF. The CDR3 bases are TGTGCCAGCAGCTTCGGCGGAGACTATGGCTACACCTTC.